Following are 14 T cell receptor beta chains from one sample sequenced in a study of blood T cell repertoires in COVID-19. TCRdb's copy holds only in-frame clones and misses some; the assay was immunoSEQ multiplex PCR. The sample has around 260,000 clones; about 88% are singletons. The specimen was peripheral blood. These receptors originate from a man between 18 and 35 years old with active or convalescent COVID-19.

The chain couples TRBV7-8 to TRBJ2-5; 16 bases line up with TRBD2. Per the germline V gene, CDR1 is SGHVS and CDR2 is FQNEAQ. Trimming cost V 5 bases and J 7 bases; bases outside gene matches: 10. The CDR3 runs 17 residues. CDR3 coding DNA: TGTGCCAGCAGCCCACTCCCGGGACTAGCGGGAGGGGGGACCCAGTACTTC. Protein sequence: CASSPLPGLAGGGTQYF.

The chain employs TRBV30 and TRBJ2-7, with a possible D match to TRBD2 (6 bases). Trimming removed 2 bases at V and 5 bases at J, with 19 bases between. CDR3 size: 15 residues. From germline, CDR1 is GTSNPN and CDR2 SVGIG (reference sequence). CDR3 residues: CAWSLPYGREDEQYF. Here the CDR3 DNA reads TGTGCCTGGAGTCTCCCTTACGGGAGAGAGGACGAGCAGTACTTC.

The J gene is TRBJ2-3, the V gene TRBV6-6, with 9 bases that match TRBD1. Germline CDR1 reads MNHNY; CDR2 reads SVGAGI (reference sequence). The CDR3 is 13 amino acids. With 8 bases clipped from V and 4 bases from J, the junction kept 4 bases outside the gene matches. CDR3 sequence: CASSDRGPDTQYF. CDR3 nucleotides: TGTGCCAGCTCGGACAGGGGCCCAGATACGCAGTATTTT.

The V and J genes are TRBV7-3 and TRBJ2-2; the D gene is possibly TRBD1 (7 bases). CDR1 and CDR2 from the germline V gene are SGHTA and FQGTGA. V dropped 5 bases and J dropped 4 bases, with 14 bases sitting between them. The CDR3 has 15 amino acids. The CDR3, as DNA: TGTGCCAGCAGCCTCCGACAGGGAGGCACCGGGGAGCTGTTTTTT. It translates to CASSLRQGGTGELFF. The full variable domain, completed using reference TRBV7-3 and TRBJ2-2, is GAGVSQTPSNKVTEKGKYVELRCDPISGHTALYWYRQSLGQGPEFLIYFQGTGAADDSGLPNDRFFAVRPEGSVSTLKIQRTERGDSAVYLCASSLRQGGTGELFFGEGSRLTVL.

This chain joins TRBV29-1 and TRBJ2-1, with TRBD2 identical over 10 bases. Germline V gives CDR1 SQVTM, CDR2 ANQGSEA. This CDR3 region has 14 residues. V lost 3 bases to trimming and J lost 15 bases; unmatched junction nucleotides: 14. The DNA for the CDR3 is TGCAGCGTTGAGGGAGCGCGGCTAGCGGGAGTCCTGTTCTTC. Translating it yields CSVEGARLAGVLFF.

The chain combines TRBV7-9 with TRBJ2-3, with a weak D call TRBD1 (7 bases). The CDR3 consists of 14 residues. V lost 1 base and J lost 5, with 10 bases in between. CDR1 SEHNR and CDR2 FQNEAQ come from the germline V gene (reference sequence). CDR3 DNA: TGTGCCAGCAGCTTAGGCAGGGGGGAAGATACGCAGTATTTT. Protein sequence: CASSLGRGEDTQYF.

The rearrangement links TRBV3-1 (or the pseudogene TRBV3-2) to TRBJ2-3; D is possibly TRBD1 (5 bases). V dropped 1 base and J dropped 6 bases, with 11 bases sitting between them. The CDR3 consists of 14 residues. Looked up from germline, CDR1 is LGHDT and CDR2 is YNNKEL (reference sequence). CDR3 nucleotide sequence: TGTGCCAGCAGCCAAGCCCAGGGAAGCGATACGCAGTATTTT. Translating gives CASSQAQGSDTQYF.

V is TRBV11-2 and J is TRBJ2-7, with D possibly matching TRBD1 (5 bases). CDR1 is SGHAT and CDR2 is FQNNGV in the germline V gene. The germline V and J ends were trimmed by 5 bases and 0 bases, with 17 bases remaining between them. The CDR3 loop spans 16 amino acids. The chain's CDR3 is CASSKGQGWVSYEQYF. The CDR3 DNA reads as TGTGCCAGCAGCAAAGGTCAGGGCTGGGTCTCCTACGAGCAGTACTTC.

The chain employs TRBV18 and TRBJ2-5, with a possible D match to TRBD1 (6 bases). CDR1 is KGHSH and CDR2 is LQKENI in the germline V gene. V was shortened by 4 bases and J by 4 bases, with 10 bases between the two germline ends. This CDR3 contains 13 residues. This CDR3 reads CASSRLRGETQYF. The CDR3 nucleotides read TGTGCCAGCTCACGTCTCAGGGGAGAGACCCAGTACTTC. The entire variable domain, with the rest obtained from reference TRBV18 and TRBJ2-5, is as follows: NAGVMQNPRHLVRRRGQEARLRCSPMKGHSHVYWYRQLPEEGLKFMVYLQKENIIDESGMPKERFSAEFPKEGPSILRIQQVVRGDSAAYFCASSRLRGETQYFGPGTRLLVL.

This chain connects TRBV11-3 to TRBJ1-1; D call uncertain. The CDR3 length is 13 residues. Trimming left V 1 base short and J 3 bases short, with 6 bases between. CDR1 and CDR2 (germline): SGHNT, YENEEA. Written as DNA, the CDR3 is TGTGCCAGCAGCTTAGGCGGCGACACTGAAGCTTTCTTT. This codes for CASSLGGDTEAFF.

The J gene is TRBJ2-2, the V gene TRBV27; 7 nucleotides agree with TRBD2. The CDR3 consists of 14 residues. V lost 3 bases and J lost 6; bases outside the gene matches: 4. Germline V gene sequence: CDR1 MNHEY, CDR2 SMNVEV (reference sequence). The CDR3 protein is CASSFGLVSGELFF. In DNA, the CDR3 is TGTGCCAGCAGTTTTGGACTAGTTTCCGGGGAGCTGTTTTTT.

This rearrangement joins TRBV6-5 to TRBJ2-3, with 8 bases identical to TRBD2. Germline V gene sequence: CDR1 MNHEY, CDR2 SVGAGI. The trim removed 8 bases at V and 6 bases at J, leaving 10 bases unmatched. This CDR3 is 14 amino acids long. The CDR3 DNA reads as TGTGCCAGCCTCGCCGGGACTAGGAGTGATACGCAGTATTTT. Translating it yields CASLAGTRSDTQYF.

Only a few counts were recorded for this clone. The gene calls are TRBV30 and TRBJ1-2; D may be TRBD1 (6 bases). The CDR3 runs 12 residues. Germline values: CDR1 GTSNPN, CDR2 SVGIG (reference sequence). Between the trimmed V and J ends, which lost 0 bases and 9 bases, there was a span of 11 bases. In DNA form, the CDR3 reads TGTGCCTGGAGTGTAACAGGGTACAGCTACACCTTC. Protein product: CAWSVTGYSYTF.

The CDR3 nucleotides are TGTGCCAGCAGTCCGACAAGGCCACGGTCCACTGAAGCTTTCTTT. Its translation is CASSPTRPRSTEAFF. V and J are TRBV6-5 and TRBJ1-1; D is ambiguous. This CDR3 spans 15 amino acids. The germline CDR1 and CDR2 sequences are MNHEY and SVGAGI. The ends were cut back, 5 bases at V and 4 bases at J, with 17 bases in the middle.